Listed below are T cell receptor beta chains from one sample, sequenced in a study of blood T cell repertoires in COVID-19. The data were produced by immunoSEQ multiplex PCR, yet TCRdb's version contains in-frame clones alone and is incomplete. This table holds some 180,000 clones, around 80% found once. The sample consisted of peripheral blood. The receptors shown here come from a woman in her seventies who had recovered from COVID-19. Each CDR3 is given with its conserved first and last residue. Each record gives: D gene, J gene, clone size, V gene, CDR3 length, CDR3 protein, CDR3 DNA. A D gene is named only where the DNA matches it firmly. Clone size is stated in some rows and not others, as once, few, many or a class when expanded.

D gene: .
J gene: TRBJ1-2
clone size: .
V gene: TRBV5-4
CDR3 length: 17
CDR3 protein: CASSLAGGVDTTGGYTF
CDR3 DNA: TGTGCCAGCAGCTTGGCCGGGGGTGTGGACACCACTGGTGGCTACACCTTC

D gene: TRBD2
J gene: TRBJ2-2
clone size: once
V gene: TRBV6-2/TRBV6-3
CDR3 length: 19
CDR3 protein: CASSYPPGLAGTNTGELFF
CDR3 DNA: TGTGCCAGCAGTTACCCCCCCGGACTAGCGGGGACCAACACCGGGGAGCTGTTTTTT

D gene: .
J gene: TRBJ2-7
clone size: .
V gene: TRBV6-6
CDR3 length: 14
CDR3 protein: CASSQGGPQYEQYF
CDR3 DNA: TGTGCCAGCAGCCAGGGTGGGCCCCAATACGAGCAGTACTTC

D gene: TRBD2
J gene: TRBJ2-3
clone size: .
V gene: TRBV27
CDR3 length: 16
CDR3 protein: CASSLTVGTTTDTQYF
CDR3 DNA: TGTGCCAGCAGTTTAACCGTAGGGACTACCACAGATACGCAGTATTTT

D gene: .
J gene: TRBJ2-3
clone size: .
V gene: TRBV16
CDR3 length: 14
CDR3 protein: CASSQSRPPDTQYF
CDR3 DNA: TGTGCCAGCAGCCAATCGCGGCCCCCAGATACGCAGTATTTT

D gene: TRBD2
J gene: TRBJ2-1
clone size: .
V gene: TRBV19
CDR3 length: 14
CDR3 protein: CASNRLADNNEQFF
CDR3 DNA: TGTGCCAGTAATCGACTAGCGGATAACAATGAGCAGTTCTTC

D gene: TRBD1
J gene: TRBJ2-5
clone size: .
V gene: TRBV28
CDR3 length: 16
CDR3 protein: CASRGGDRGRQETQYF
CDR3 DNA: TGTGCCAGCAGAGGGGGGGACAGGGGGCGTCAAGAGACCCAGTACTTC

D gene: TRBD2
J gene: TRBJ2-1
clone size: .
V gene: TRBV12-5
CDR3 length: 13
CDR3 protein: CASATSGTLVQFF
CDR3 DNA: TGTGCTAGTGCTACTAGCGGAACCCTAGTGCAGTTCTTC

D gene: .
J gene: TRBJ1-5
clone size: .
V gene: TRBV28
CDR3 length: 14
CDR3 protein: CASRPRQPYQPQHF
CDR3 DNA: TGTGCCAGCAGACCACGACAGCCCTATCAGCCCCAGCATTTT

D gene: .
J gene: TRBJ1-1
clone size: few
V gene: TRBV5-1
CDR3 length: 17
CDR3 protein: CASSLSPDEGRNTEAFF
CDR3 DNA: TGCGCCAGCAGCTTGTCCCCCGATGAGGGCCGGAACACTGAAGCTTTCTTT

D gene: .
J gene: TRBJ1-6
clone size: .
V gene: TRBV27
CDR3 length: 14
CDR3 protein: CASRPQGNNSPLHF
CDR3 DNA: TGTGCCAGCCGCCCCCAGGGCAATAATTCACCCCTCCACTTT

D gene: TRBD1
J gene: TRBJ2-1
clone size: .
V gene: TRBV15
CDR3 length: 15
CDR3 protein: CATSREGQAYNEQFF
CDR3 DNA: TGTGCCACCAGCAGAGAAGGACAGGCCTACAATGAGCAGTTCTTC

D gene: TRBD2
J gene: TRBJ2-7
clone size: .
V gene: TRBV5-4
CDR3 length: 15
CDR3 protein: CASSPTSGSFSEQYF
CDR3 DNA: TGTGCCAGCAGCCCTACTAGCGGGAGCTTCTCCGAGCAGTACTTC

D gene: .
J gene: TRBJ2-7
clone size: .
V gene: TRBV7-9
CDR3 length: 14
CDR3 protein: CASSLAAGSYEQYF
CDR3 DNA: TGTGCCAGCAGCTTAGCGGCGGGGTCCTACGAGCAGTACTTC

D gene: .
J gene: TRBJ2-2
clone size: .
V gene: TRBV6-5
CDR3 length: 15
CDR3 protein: CASSYNGKRAGELFF
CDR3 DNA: TGTGCCAGCAGTTACAACGGGAAACGGGCTGGGGAGCTGTTTTTT

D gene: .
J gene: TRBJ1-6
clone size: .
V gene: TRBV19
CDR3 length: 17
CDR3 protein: CASSGPGKGRGNSPLHF
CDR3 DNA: TGTGCCAGTAGTGGACCAGGTAAGGGGCGCGGTAATTCACCCCTCCACTTT

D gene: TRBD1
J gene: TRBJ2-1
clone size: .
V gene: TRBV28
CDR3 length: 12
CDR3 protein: CASRQGLQGEFF
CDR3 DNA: TGTGCCAGCAGACAGGGGCTACAGGGGGAGTTCTTC

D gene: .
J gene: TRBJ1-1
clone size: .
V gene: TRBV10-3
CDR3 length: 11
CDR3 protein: CAIGRGTEAFF
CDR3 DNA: TGTGCCATCGGGAGGGGCACTGAAGCTTTCTTT

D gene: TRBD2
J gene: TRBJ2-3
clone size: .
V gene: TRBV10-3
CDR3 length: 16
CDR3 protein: CAISEASGGATDTQYF
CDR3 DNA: TGTGCCATCAGTGAGGCTAGCGGGGGGGCCACAGATACGCAGTATTTT

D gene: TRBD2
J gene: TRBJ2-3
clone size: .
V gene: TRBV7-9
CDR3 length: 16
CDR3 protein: CASSIPLATSTDTQYF
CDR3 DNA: TGTGCCAGCAGCATACCACTAGCGACAAGCACAGATACGCAGTATTTT

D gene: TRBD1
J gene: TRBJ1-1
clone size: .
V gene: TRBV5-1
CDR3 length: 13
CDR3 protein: CASSTSRQGKAFF
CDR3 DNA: TGCGCCAGCAGCACCTCCCGACAGGGGAAAGCTTTCTTT

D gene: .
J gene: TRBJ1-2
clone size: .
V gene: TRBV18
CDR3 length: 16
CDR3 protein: CASSPSGGATPYGYTF
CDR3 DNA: TGTGCCAGCTCACCATCCGGGGGGGCGACACCCTATGGCTACACCTTC

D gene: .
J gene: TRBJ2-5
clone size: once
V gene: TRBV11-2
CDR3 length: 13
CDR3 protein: CASSLLPQETQYF
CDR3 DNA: TGTGCCAGCAGCTTACTCCCCCAAGAGACCCAGTACTTC

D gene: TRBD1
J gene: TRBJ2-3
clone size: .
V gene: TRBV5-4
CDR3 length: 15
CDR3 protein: CASSPDRARADTQYF
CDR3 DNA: TGTGCCAGCAGCCCGGACAGGGCTCGGGCGGATACGCAGTATTTT

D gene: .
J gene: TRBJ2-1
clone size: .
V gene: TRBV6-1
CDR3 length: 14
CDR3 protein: CASSDGDSYGEQFF
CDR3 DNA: TGTGCCAGCAGTGATGGGGACTCCTATGGGGAGCAGTTCTTC

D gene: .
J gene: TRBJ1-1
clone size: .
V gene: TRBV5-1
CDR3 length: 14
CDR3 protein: CASSLTGFNTEAFF
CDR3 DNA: TGCGCCAGCAGCTTGACAGGGTTCAACACTGAAGCTTTCTTT

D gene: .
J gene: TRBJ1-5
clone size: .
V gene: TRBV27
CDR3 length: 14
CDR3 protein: CASSLVQAGGPQHF
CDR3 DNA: TGTGCCAGCAGTTTAGTGCAGGCCGGGGGACCCCAGCATTTT

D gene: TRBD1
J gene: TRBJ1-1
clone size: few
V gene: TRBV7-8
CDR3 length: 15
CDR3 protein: CASSLWTGEDTEAFF
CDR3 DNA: TGTGCCAGCAGCCTATGGACAGGGGAGGACACTGAAGCTTTCTTT

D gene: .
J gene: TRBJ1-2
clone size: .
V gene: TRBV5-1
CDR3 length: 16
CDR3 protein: CASSLFNGRGGYGYTF
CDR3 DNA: TGCGCCAGCAGCCTGTTTAATGGCAGGGGTGGATATGGCTACACCTTC

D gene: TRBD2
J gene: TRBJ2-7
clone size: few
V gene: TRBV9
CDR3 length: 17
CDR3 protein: CASSVGGGSGPLYEQYF
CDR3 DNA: TGTGCCAGCAGCGTAGGGGGGGGAAGTGGCCCCCTCTACGAGCAGTACTTC

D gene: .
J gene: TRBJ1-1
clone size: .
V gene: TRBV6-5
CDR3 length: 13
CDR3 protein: CASSPQGFTEAFF
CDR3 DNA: TGTGCCAGCAGCCCACAGGGTTTCACTGAAGCTTTCTTT

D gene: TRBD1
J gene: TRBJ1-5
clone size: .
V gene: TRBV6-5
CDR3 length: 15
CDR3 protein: CASSRTGASNQPQHF
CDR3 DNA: TGTGCCAGCAGCCGGACAGGGGCCTCCAATCAGCCCCAGCATTTT

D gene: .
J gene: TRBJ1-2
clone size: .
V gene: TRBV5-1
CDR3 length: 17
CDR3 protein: CASSFLFRGPSQWGYTF
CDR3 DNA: TGCGCCAGCAGCTTCCTTTTCAGGGGCCCCAGCCAGTGGGGCTACACCTTC

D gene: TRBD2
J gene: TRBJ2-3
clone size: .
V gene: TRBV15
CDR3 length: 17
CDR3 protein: CATSRPSGSGGTDTQYF
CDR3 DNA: TGTGCCACCAGCCGACCCTCGGGTAGCGGGGGCACAGATACGCAGTATTTT

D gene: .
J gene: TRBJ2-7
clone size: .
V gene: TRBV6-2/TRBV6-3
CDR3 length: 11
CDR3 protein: CASSYRRGQYF
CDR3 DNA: TGTGCCAGCAGTTATAGGCGCGGGCAGTACTTC

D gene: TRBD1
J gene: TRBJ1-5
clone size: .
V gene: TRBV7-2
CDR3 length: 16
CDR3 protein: CASSSRTGGGNQPQHF
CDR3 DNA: TGTGCCAGCAGCTCCCGTACAGGGGGGGGCAATCAGCCCCAGCATTTT

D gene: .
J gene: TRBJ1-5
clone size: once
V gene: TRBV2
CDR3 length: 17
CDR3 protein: CASSEAGAPAGNQPQHF
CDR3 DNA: TGTGCCAGCAGTGAAGCTGGAGCCCCCGCGGGCAATCAGCCCCAGCATTTT

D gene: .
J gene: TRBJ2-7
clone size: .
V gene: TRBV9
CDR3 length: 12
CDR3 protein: CASSDLGDEQYF
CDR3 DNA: TGTGCCAGCAGCGACCTAGGGGACGAGCAGTACTTC

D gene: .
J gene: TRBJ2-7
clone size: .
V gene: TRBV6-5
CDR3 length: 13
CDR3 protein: CASRETGTYEQYF
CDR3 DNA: TGTGCCAGCAGAGAGACGGGGACCTACGAGCAGTACTTC

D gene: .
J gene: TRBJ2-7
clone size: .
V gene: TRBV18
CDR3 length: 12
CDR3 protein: CASSPGAHEQYF
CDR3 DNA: TGTGCCAGCTCACCAGGGGCCCACGAGCAGTACTTC

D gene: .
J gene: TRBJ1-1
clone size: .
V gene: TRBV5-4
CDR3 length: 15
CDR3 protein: CASSLDQTGSTEAFF
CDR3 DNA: TGTGCCAGCAGCTTGGACCAAACAGGGAGCACTGAAGCTTTCTTT

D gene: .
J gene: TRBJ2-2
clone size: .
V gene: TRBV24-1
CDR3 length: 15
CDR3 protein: CATSDPLTGKGELFF
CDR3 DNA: TGTGCCACCAGTGACCCTCTTACAGGGAAGGGGGAGCTGTTTTTT

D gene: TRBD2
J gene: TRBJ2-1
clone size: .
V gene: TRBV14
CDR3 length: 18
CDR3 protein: CASSQVPSGRKRHNEQFF
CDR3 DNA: TGTGCCAGCAGCCAAGTCCCAAGCGGGAGAAAGCGGCACAATGAGCAGTTCTTC

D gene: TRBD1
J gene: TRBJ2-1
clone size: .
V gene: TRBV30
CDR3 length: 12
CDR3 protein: CAWRYRGNEQFF
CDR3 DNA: TGTGCCTGGAGGTACAGGGGCAATGAGCAGTTCTTC

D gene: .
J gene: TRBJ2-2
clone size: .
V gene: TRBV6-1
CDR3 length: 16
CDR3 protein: CASSEVVGLLTGELFF
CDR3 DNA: TGTGCCAGCAGTGAAGTCGTGGGACTTTTAACCGGGGAGCTGTTTTTT

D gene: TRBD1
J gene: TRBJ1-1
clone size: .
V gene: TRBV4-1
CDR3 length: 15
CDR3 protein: CASSQVGRGSTEAFF
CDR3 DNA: TGCGCCAGCAGCCAAGTGGGCAGGGGGAGCACTGAAGCTTTCTTT

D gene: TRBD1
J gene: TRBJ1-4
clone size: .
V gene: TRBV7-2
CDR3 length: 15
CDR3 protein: CASSTRQGVGEKLFF
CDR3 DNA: TGTGCCAGCAGCACCAGACAGGGGGTGGGAGAAAAACTGTTTTTT

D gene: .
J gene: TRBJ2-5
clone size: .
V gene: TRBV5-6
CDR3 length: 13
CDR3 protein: CASSVRGGETQYF
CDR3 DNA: TGTGCCAGCAGCGTCAGGGGCGGGGAGACCCAGTACTTC

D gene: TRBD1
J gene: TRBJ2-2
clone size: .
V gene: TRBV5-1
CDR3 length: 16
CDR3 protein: CASSLARQGNTGELFF
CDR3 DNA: TGCGCCAGCAGCTTGGCCAGACAGGGCAACACCGGGGAGCTGTTTTTT

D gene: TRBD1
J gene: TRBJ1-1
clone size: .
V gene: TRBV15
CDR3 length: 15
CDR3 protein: CATSGQGASNTEAFF
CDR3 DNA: TGTGCCACCAGCGGACAGGGGGCTTCGAACACTGAAGCTTTCTTT

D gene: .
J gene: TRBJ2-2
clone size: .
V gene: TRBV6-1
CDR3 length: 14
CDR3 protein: CASSRGQHTGELFF
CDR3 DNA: TGTGCCAGCAGCCGCGGACAGCACACCGGGGAGCTGTTTTTT

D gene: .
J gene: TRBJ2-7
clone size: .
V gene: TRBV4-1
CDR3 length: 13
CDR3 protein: CATRGRTPYEQYF
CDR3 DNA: TGCGCCACACGTGGCCGGACACCCTACGAGCAGTACTTC

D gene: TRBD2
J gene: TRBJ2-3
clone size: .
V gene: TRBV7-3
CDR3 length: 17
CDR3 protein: CASSLNSGLAGGDTQYF
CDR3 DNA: TGTGCCAGCAGCTTAAACTCGGGGCTAGCGGGGGGAGATACGCAGTATTTT

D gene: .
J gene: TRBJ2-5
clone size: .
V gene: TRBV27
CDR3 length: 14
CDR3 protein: CASSSPGVGETQYF
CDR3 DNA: TGTGCCAGCAGTTCACCCGGGGTGGGGGAGACCCAGTACTTC

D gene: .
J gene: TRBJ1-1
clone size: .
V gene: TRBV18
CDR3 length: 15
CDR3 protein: CASSPRGGMNTEAFF
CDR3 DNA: TGTGCCAGCTCACCCAGGGGTGGGATGAACACTGAAGCTTTCTTT